Following are 16 T cell receptor beta chains from one sample sequenced in a study of blood T cell repertoires in COVID-19. Clones were read by immunoSEQ multiplex PCR, and TCRdb kept only the in-frame ones, dropping some. The table has about 77,000 clones, 70% to 90% seen once. Sequenced sample: peripheral blood. The source of these receptors is an elderly woman with acute or convalescent COVID-19.

V and J are TRBV6-5 and TRBJ2-7; D unclear. There are 12 residues in the CDR3. Germline V gives CDR1 MNHEY, CDR2 SVGAGI. The CDR3 coding sequence is TGTCCTAGATTGCAACCTCCCTACGAGCAGTACTTC. This codes for CPRLQPPYEQYF.

J is TRBJ2-2 and V is TRBV11-2, with 8 bases identical to TRBD2. CDR1 SGHAT and CDR2 FQNNGV come from the germline V gene. V dropped 3 bases and J dropped 7; count of bases not matched to a gene: 10. The CDR3 has 16 amino acids. Here the CDR3 reads CASSFVGGAENGELFF. The CDR3 coding sequence is TGTGCCAGCAGCTTCGTCGGGGGGGCCGAGAACGGGGAGCTGTTTTTT.

This clone was seen only once. This rearrangement joins TRBV19 to TRBJ2-1, with TRBD2 matching over 7 bases. V lost 5 bases, J lost 8 bases, and 9 bases stayed unmatched. Germline assignment: CDR1 LNHDA and CDR2 SQIVND (reference sequence). The CDR3 runs 14 residues. The chain's CDR3 is CASSWGEGLDEQFF. The CDR3 nucleotides are TGTGCCAGTAGTTGGGGGGAGGGCCTCGATGAGCAGTTCTTC.

The rearrangement uses TRBV5-1 and TRBJ1-1; D possibly corresponds to TRBD1 (5 bases). CDR1 is SGHRS and CDR2 is YFSETQ in the germline V gene. V was pared by 0 bases and J by 3 bases, with 9 bases between. CDR3 size: 14 residues. In DNA form, the CDR3 reads TGCGCCAGCAGCTTGGGCGGGGGGGACACTGAAGCTTTCTTT. This translates into CASSLGGGDTEAFF. The whole variable domain, remainder taken from reference TRBV5-1 and TRBJ1-1, is KAGVTQTPRYLIKTRGQQVTLSCSPISGHRSVSWYQQTPGQGLQFLFEYFSETQRNKGNFPGRFSGRQFSNSRSEMNVSTLELGDSALYLCASSLGGGDTEAFFGQGTRLTVV.

The rearrangement joins TRBV13 to TRBJ2-1; TRBD1 agrees at 9 bases. J was trimmed by 9 bases and V by 7 bases; bases with no gene match: 4. Germline V lookup: CDR1 PRHDT, CDR2 FYEKMQ (reference sequence). This CDR3 has 12 amino acids. In DNA, the CDR3 is TGTGCCAGCACCTACAGGGGGCCTGAGCAGTTCTTC. This encodes CASTYRGPEQFF.

This clone is a singleton in its sample. The chain is built from TRBV7-2 and TRBJ1-1; 9 bases are shared with TRBD1. This CDR3 is 14 amino acids long. Per germline, CDR1 SGHTA and CDR2 FQGNSA. With 5 bases clipped from V and 4 bases from J, the junction kept 5 bases outside the gene matches. CDR3 residues: CASSDSTGGTEAFF. The CDR3 DNA is TGTGCCAGCAGCGATTCGACAGGGGGCACTGAAGCTTTCTTT. The whole variable domain, remainder taken from reference TRBV7-2 and TRBJ1-1, is GAGVSQSPSNKVTEKGKDVELRCDPISGHTALYWYRQSLGQGLEFLIYFQGNSAPDKSGLPSDRFSAERTGGSVSTLTIQRTQQEDSAVYLCASSDSTGGTEAFFGQGTRLTVV.

This sequence joins TRBV7-3 and TRBJ2-3, with TRBD2 matching over 12 bases. The CDR3 covers 16 residues. The junction had 9 bases not matched to a gene; V was cut back by 5 bases and J by 6 bases. The germline gives CDR1 SGHTA, CDR2 FQGTGA. CDR3 sequence (DNA): TGTGCCAGCAGCCCGAGACTAGCGGGGGCCGGGGATACGCAGTATTTT. Its protein product is CASSPRLAGAGDTQYF.

The chain is built from TRBV5-4 and TRBJ1-2; possibly TRBD1 for D (5 bases). Per germline, CDR1 SGHNT and CDR2 YYREEE (reference sequence). CDR3 size: 17 residues. V lost 4 bases, J lost 1 base, and 20 bases lay in between. The CDR3 is CASSTGGAGRVNYGYTF. The CDR3 nucleotides are TGTGCCAGCAGCACGGGAGGGGCCGGCAGGGTTAACTATGGCTACACCTTC.

J is TRBJ1-2 and V is TRBV30; D gene ambiguous. Germline CDR1 is GTSNPN and CDR2 is SVGIG (reference sequence). Trimming cost V 0 bases and J 3 bases, with 17 bases left between them. The CDR3 has 16 amino acids. The CDR3, as DNA: TGTGCCTGGAGTGTAAATCGCCCGAGAACGGACTATGGCTACACCTTC. Protein product: CAWSVNRPRTDYGYTF.

The chain has TRBV5-1 and TRBJ1-1; D is possibly TRBD1 (5 bases). Per the germline V gene, CDR1 is SGHRS and CDR2 is YFSETQ. The CDR3 runs to 15 residues. V lost 0 bases, J lost 1 base, and 10 bases lay in between. The CDR3 sequence is CASSLEGSGNTEAFF. In DNA form, the CDR3 reads TGCGCCAGCAGCTTGGAGGGGTCGGGGAACACTGAAGCTTTCTTT.

The rearrangement uses TRBV15 and TRBJ1-5; D unresolved. Germline-derived CDR1 and CDR2 are LNHNV and YYDKDF (reference sequence). This CDR3 is built from 15 residues. V gave up 0 bases and J gave up 5 bases, with 11 bases separating them. The CDR3 DNA is TGTGCCACCAGCAGAGATTGGCAGGAAGATCAGCCCCAGCATTTT. Protein product: CATSRDWQEDQPQHF.

V and J are TRBV10-3 and TRBJ1-2; 8 positions agree with TRBD1. This CDR3 spans 15 amino acids. Germline loops: CDR1 ENHRY, CDR2 SYGVKD. The ends lost 7 bases at V and 3 bases at J; junction bases unmatched: 10. CDR3 bases: TGTGCCATCACCCCAGGGGGCCTGGTCGACTATGGCTACACCTTC. Amino acid sequence: CAITPGGLVDYGYTF.

The rearrangement links TRBV5-1 to TRBJ1-1, with unresolved D. V shed 3 bases and J shed 0 bases, with 12 bases lying between them. The CDR3 contains 15 residues. Germline-derived CDR1 and CDR2 are SGHRS and YFSETQ. CDR3 amino acids: CASSYVSFLNTEAFF. The CDR3 nucleotides read TGCGCCAGCAGCTACGTTAGCTTTCTGAACACTGAAGCTTTCTTT.

The chain has TRBV6-5 and TRBJ2-1; 7 nucleotides line up with TRBD1. Germline V CDR1 and CDR2: MNHEY, SVGAGI. This CDR3 is 15 amino acids long. Germline trimming cut 6 bases from V and 10 bases from J; bases unmatched to any gene: 15. The CDR3 loop is CASSPDYPPDREQFF. The CDR3 nucleotides are TGTGCCAGCAGCCCCGATTATCCTCCGGACAGGGAGCAGTTCTTC.

The genes are TRBV12-3 or TRBV12-4 and TRBJ1-2, with a possible D match to TRBD1 (5 bases). V was cut by 9 bases and J by 0 bases, with 8 bases left in between. CDR3 size: 12 residues. CDR3 coding DNA: TGTGCCAGTACAGGTCCTAACTATGGCTACACCTTC. This sequence encodes CASTGPNYGYTF.

The chain is built from TRBV19 and TRBJ2-7, with TRBD1 identical over 10 bases. The J segment lost 4 bases and the V segment lost 6 bases, leaving 9 bases of the junction unmatched. This CDR3 is 15 amino acids long. The V gene's germline CDR1 is LNHDA and CDR2 SQIVND (reference sequence). The DNA for the CDR3 is TGTGCCAGTAGCAGAGGGGTGGACAGGGGGTACGAGCAGTACTTC. Residues: CASSRGVDRGYEQYF. The whole variable domain, remainder taken from reference TRBV19 and TRBJ2-7, is DGGITQSPKYLFRKEGQNVTLSCEQNLNHDAMYWYRQDPGQGLRLIYYSQIVNDFQKGDIAEGYSVSREKKESFPLTVTSAQKNPTAFYLCASSRGVDRGYEQYFGPGTRLTVT.